This TCR beta chain was observed in a study of OX40 agonist ivuxolimab in advanced cancers. Overall study context: Cancers in dose escalation were hepatocellular, melanoma, renal cell and head and neck. Prior checkpoint blockade (anti-PD-1, anti-PD-L1 or anti-CTLA-4) was permitted; under 50% had it. Three patients got partial responses; one had hepatocellular carcinoma and two had cutaneous melanoma.

Clones were sequenced by immunoSEQ multiplex PCR, and TCRdb holds only the in-frame ones, with some missing. The table has around 20,000 clones, approximately 86% seen once. Peripheral blood came from all dose cohorts at three timepoints. V lost 5 bases and J 2 bases, leaving 13 bases between the germline ends. This CDR3 is 15 amino acids long. The germline V gene encodes CDR1 SGHTA and CDR2 FQGNSA. This clone was recorded once. The clonotype was recovered from an adult with an advanced solid tumor such as melanoma, head and neck, liver or kidney cancer. This chain links TRBV7-2 with TRBJ2-1; the D is unclear. The sample here was CD4+ or CD8+ T cells sorted from blood, taken in a trial of the OX40 agonist ivuxolimab. CDR3 loop: CASSPVGFPYNEQFF. The CDR3 nucleotides read TGTGCCAGCAGCCCCGTAGGCTTCCCCTACAATGAGCAGTTCTTC.